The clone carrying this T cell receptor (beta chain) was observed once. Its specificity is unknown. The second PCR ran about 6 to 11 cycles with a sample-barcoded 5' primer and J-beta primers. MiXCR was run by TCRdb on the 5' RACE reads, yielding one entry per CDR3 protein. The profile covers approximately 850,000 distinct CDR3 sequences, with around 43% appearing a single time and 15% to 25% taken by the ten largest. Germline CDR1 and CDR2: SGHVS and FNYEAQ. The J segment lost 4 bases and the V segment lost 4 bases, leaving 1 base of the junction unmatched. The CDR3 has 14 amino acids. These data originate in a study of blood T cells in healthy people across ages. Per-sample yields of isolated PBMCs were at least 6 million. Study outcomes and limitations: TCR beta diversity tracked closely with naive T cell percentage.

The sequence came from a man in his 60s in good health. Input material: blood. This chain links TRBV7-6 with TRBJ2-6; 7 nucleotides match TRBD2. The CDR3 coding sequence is TGTGCCAGCAGCTCACTAGCGGGGGCCAACGTCCTGACTTTC. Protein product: CASSSLAGANVLTF.